Included here is one T cell receptor beta chain sequence, with context. This clone was found once. Its antigen is not yet known. No qualities accompany the bases; no much larger clone lies one base away. The data belong to a study of control samples from healthy donors and cancer patients (dated by TCRdb to 2020 to 2022). Library prep was done by the immunoSEQ multiplex PCR assay. TCRdb took this table from immuneACCESS and kept in-frame rearrangements with V and J called. Such tables lack part of the clones; where checked against another copy, unresolved V genes explain under half of the gap, and the rest is unexplained. The sample has about 120,000 clones on record, 80% to 90% of them singletons. Around 1.1% of the sample belongs to the ten largest clones. The CDR3 covers 18 residues, taking in both the cysteine and the phenylalanine. The sequence is cut down to CDR3 DNA, 54 bases in frame from base 1. The germline V gene supplies CDR1 KGHSH and CDR2 LQKENI. V loses 1 base at its end and J loses 3 bases; junction bases beyond the gene matches: 9.

Recombination connected TRBV18 to TRBJ2-7, with TRBD2 matching 13 junction bases. The specimen was PBMCs. The sequence came from a woman between 50 and 59 years old with colorectal cancer. The CDR3 protein is CASSPQLGTSGNFYEQYF. The DNA sequence is as follows: TGTGCCAGCTCACCACAACTTGGGACTAGCGGGAACTTCTACGAGCAGTACTTC.